This T cell receptor beta chain was found in a study of shared clonotypes between healthy human individuals. Around 83 million PBMCs served as the genomic DNA source for unsorted samples. This clone showed up just a few times. The antigen remains undetermined. The same CDR3 arises from other DNA sequences in this sample as well. J gave up 4 bases and V 4 bases, and 0 bases lay outside the gene matches. The CDR3 is 12 amino acids. Germline V gives CDR1 SGHDN, CDR2 FVKESK. DNA from unsorted PBMC was sequenced on ten immunoSEQ deep assay plates. Some clones are missing from TCRdb's copy, which holds only in-frame ones; the method was immunoSEQ multiplex PCR. Of hundreds of thousands of clones listed, around 76% were seen once; the top ten hold 12%. Notes on the study in general: A small donor pool kept down the genetic and exposure-history diversity that was represented.

The TCR sequence derives from a woman in her 40s in good health. Some clones in this sample may be carry-over from other donors' samples. The source material was PBMCs. This chain joins TRBV14 and TRBJ1-2; the match to TRBD1 covers 7 bases. Written as DNA, the CDR3 is TGTGCCAGCAGCCGACAGGGCTATGGCTACACCTTC. Translated: CASSRQGYGYTF.